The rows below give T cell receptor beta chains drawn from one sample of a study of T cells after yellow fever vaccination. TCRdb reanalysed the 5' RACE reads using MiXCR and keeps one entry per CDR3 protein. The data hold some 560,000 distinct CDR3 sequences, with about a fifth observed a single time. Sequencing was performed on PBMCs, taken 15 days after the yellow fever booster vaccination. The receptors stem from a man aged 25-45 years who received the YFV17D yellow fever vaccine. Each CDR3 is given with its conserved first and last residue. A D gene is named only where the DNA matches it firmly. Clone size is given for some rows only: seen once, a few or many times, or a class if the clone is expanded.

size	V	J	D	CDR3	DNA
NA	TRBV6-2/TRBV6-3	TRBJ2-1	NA	CASNLSGGSSYNEQFF	TGTGCCAGCAACCTATCAGGCGGTAGCTCCTACAATGAGCAGTTCTTC
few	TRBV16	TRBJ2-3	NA	CASSQLTDTQYF	TGTGCCAGCAGCCAACTGACAGATACGCAGTATTTT
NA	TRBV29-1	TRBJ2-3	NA	CSVETGKIDTDTQYF	TGCAGCGTTGAGACCGGAAAAATTGACACAGATACGCAGTATTTT
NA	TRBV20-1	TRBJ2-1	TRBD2	CSARWLAGGRDEQFF	TGCAGTGCTAGATGGCTAGCGGGAGGCCGGGATGAGCAGTTCTTC
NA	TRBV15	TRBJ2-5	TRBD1	CATSTRQGTTQYF	TGTGCCACCAGCACCCGACAGGGTACGACCCAGTACTTC
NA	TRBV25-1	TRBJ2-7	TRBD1	CASSFTGEFAQYF	TGTGCCAGCAGTTTCACAGGGGAATTCGCGCAGTACTTC
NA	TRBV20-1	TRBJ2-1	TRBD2	CSARVGFKREHFNEQFF	TGCAGTGCTAGAGTTGGATTCAAGCGGGAGCACTTCAATGAGCAGTTCTTC
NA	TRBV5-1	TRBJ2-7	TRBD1	CASSEDRGLLEQYF	TGCGCCAGCAGCGAGGACAGGGGGCTTCTCGAGCAGTACTTC
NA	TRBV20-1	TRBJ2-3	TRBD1	CSAQGDGGTDTQYF	TGCAGTGCGCAGGGGGACGGAGGCACAGATACGCAGTATTTT
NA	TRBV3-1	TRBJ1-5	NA	CASSLRLDSNQPQHF	TGTGCCAGCAGCCTACGATTGGATAGCAATCAGCCCCAGCATTTT
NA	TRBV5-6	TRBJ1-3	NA	CASSFFAANGNTIYF	TGTGCCAGCAGCTTTTTTGCGGCGAATGGAAACACCATATATTTT
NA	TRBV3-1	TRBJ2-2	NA	CASSQDPGGELFF	TGTGCCAGCAGCCAAGACCCCGGCGGGGAGCTGTTTTTT
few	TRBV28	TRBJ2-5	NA	CASRSPSETQYF	TGTGCCAGCAGAAGCCCGTCGGAGACCCAGTACTTC
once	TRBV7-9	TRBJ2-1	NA	CASSPRSQGNEQFF	TGTGCCAGCAGCCCGCGGTCCCAGGGAAATGAGCAGTTCTTC
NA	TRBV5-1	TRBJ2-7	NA	CASSPGIEQYF	TGCGCCAGCAGCCCCGGAATCGAGCAGTACTTC
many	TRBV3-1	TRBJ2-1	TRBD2	CASSQDLLATYNEQFF	TGTGCCAGCAGCCAAGATCTACTAGCGACCTACAATGAGCAGTTCTTC